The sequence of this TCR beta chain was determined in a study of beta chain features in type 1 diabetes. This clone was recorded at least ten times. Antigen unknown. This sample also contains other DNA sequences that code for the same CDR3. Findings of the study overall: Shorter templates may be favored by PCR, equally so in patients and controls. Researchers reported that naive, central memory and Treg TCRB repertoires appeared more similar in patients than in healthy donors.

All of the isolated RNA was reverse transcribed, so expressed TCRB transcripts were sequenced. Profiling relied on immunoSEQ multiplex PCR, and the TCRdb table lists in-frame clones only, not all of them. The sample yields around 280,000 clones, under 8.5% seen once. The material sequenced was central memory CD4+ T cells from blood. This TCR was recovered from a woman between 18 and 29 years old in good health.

The CDR3 DNA reads as TGTGCCTGGAGTGTACAGGGGGATCAGCCCCAGCATTTT. Its translation is CAWSVQGDQPQHF. The genes are TRBV30 and TRBJ1-5; 8 bases map to TRBD1. Germline lookup yields CDR1 GTSNPN and CDR2 SVGIG (reference sequence). The CDR3 sequence is 13 residues long. Losses at the gene ends were 0 bases for V and 5 bases for J; bases not matched to a gene: 0.